The 30 T cell receptor beta chains in this list originate from one sample, sequenced in a study of blood T cells in healthy people across ages. Together with a sample-barcoded 5' primer, a J-beta primer mix was included in a second PCR lasting roughly 7 to 11 cycles. MiXCR, run by TCRdb on the 5' RACE reads, gives a single entry per CDR3 protein. Counted here are about 930,000 distinct CDR3 sequences, roughly 29% occurring once; the ten biggest clones make up about a tenth. These data were also reused for a study on T cells of mothers and their children.

Sequenced sample: blood. The receptors derive from a woman aged 40 to 55 in good health.

This clonotype was detected only a few times. The rearrangement joins TRBV7-2 to TRBJ2-3; no clear D gene. Trimming shortened V by 5 bases and J by 6 bases, and 9 bases separated the two germline ends. Germline loops: CDR1 SGHTA, CDR2 FQGNSA. The CDR3 is made up of 12 amino acids. The CDR3: CASSRRADTQYF. CDR3 DNA: TGTGCCAGCAGCCGAAGGGCGGATACGCAGTATTTT.

V and J are TRBV11-3 and TRBJ2-7, with 7 bases matching TRBD1. Germline V gene lookup returns CDR1 SGHNT and CDR2 YENEEA. The CDR3 is 15 amino acids. Trimming at V came to 4 bases and at J to 0 bases, leaving 6 bases not matched to a gene. The CDR3 sequence: CASSSRDSSSYEQYF. Written as DNA, the CDR3 is TGTGCCAGCAGCTCCCGGGACAGCAGCTCCTACGAGCAGTACTTC.

V usage is TRBV7-2 and J usage is TRBJ2-1, with TRBD1 matching 8 bases. J gave up 11 bases and V 7 bases, and 13 bases lay outside the gene matches. Germline V gene lookup returns CDR1 SGHTA and CDR2 FQGNSA. The CDR3 contains 14 residues. This CDR3 is CASTPGAGGNQQFF. The DNA for the CDR3 is TGTGCCAGCACCCCGGGGGCAGGGGGCAACCAGCAGTTCTTC.

There are many counts of this clonotype. This chain uses TRBV5-8 with TRBJ2-1, with D uncertain. V was pared by 4 bases and J by 0 bases, with 11 bases between. The CDR3 spans 15 residues. Germline CDR1 is SGHTS and CDR2 is YDEGEE. The CDR3 coding sequence is TGTGCCAGCAGCAGAAGGCGGAGCTCCTACAATGAGCAGTTCTTC. It specifies CASSRRRSSYNEQFF.

V gene TRBV5-1 combines with J gene TRBJ2-7; TRBD1 aligns across 12 bases. J was trimmed by 6 bases and V by 3 bases; bases with no gene match: 4. The CDR3 is made up of 14 amino acids. CDR1 is SGHRS and CDR2 is YFSETQ in the germline V gene. The CDR3 loop reads CASSSGTGGLEQYF. In DNA form, the CDR3 reads TGCGCCAGCAGCTCCGGGACAGGGGGCCTCGAGCAGTACTTC.

This clonotype has just a few counts. The chain has TRBV12-3 or TRBV12-4 and TRBJ1-5; 7 bases are a match to TRBD1. The CDR3 length is 14 residues. Trimming at V came to 3 bases and at J to 5 bases, leaving 4 bases not matched to a gene. The CDR3 is CASSFVGGYQPQHF. DNA of the CDR3: TGTGCCAGCAGTTTTGTAGGGGGCTATCAGCCCCAGCATTTT.

The chain combines TRBV12-5 with TRBJ2-1, with D maybe TRBD1 (5 bases). CDR3 size: 14 residues. Germline assignment: CDR1 LGHNT and CDR2 FRNRAP. V lost 6 bases to trimming and J lost 10 bases, with 19 bases between them. As DNA, the CDR3 is TGTGCTAGTGGAACAGGTCCCCGGTTAGGGGAGCAGTTCTTC. It translates to CASGTGPRLGEQFF.

The gene calls are TRBV3-1 and TRBJ2-7; the match to TRBD2 covers 14 bases. The CDR3 covers 17 residues. Unmatched junction bases numbered 5, after V lost 2 bases and J lost 2 bases. Germline V CDR1 and CDR2: LGHDT, YNNKEL (reference sequence). This CDR3 reads CASSQTPGLAGAYEQYF. The CDR3 DNA is TGTGCCAGCAGCCAAACTCCGGGACTAGCGGGGGCCTACGAGCAGTACTTC.

This clonotype occurred a few times. This chain links TRBV9 with TRBJ1-1, with 8 bases lining up with TRBD1. Germline assignment: CDR1 SGDLS and CDR2 YYNGEE. V shed 3 bases, J shed 1 base, and the junction held 5 bases outside the gene matches. The CDR3 length is 15 residues. This CDR3 reads CASSARTGSNTEAFF. CDR3 sequence (DNA): TGTGCCAGCAGCGCCAGGACAGGGTCGAACACTGAAGCTTTCTTT.

The rearrangement links TRBV12-3 or TRBV12-4 to TRBJ2-3; no reliable D call. The CDR3 covers 15 residues. Trimming removed 6 bases at V and 5 bases at J, with 18 bases between. CDR3 nucleotides: TGTGCCAGCAGGGCATCGGGTAGGGAAGTAGATACGCAGTATTTT. Encoded protein: CASRASGREVDTQYF.

This clonotype was seen a few times. V and J are TRBV6-6 and TRBJ2-1; D is perhaps TRBD1 (6 bases). CDR3 length equals 12 residues. The germline V gene has CDR1 MNHNY and CDR2 SVGAGI (reference sequence). V shed 11 bases and J shed 2 bases, with 10 bases lying between them. CDR3 region: CASGDTYNEQFF. In DNA, the CDR3 is TGTGCCTCTGGGGACACCTACAATGAGCAGTTCTTC.

This clonotype was counted a few times. The chain is built from TRBV7-9 and TRBJ2-1; TRBD1 matches at 8 bases. J was trimmed by 8 bases and V by 2 bases; bases with no gene match: 2. This CDR3 has 13 residues. Germline lookup yields CDR1 SEHNR and CDR2 FQNEAQ (reference sequence). The CDR3 DNA sequence: TGTGCCAGCAGCTTACCGACAGGGGATGAGCAGTTCTTC. This encodes CASSLPTGDEQFF.

This clonotype came up a few times. This rearrangement joins TRBV6-4 to TRBJ2-3; a possible D gene is TRBD2 (7 bases). The CDR3 has 15 amino acids. CDR1 is MRHNA and CDR2 is SNTAGT in the germline V gene. V lost 5 bases to trimming and J lost 4 bases, with 16 bases between them. For the CDR3, the DNA is TGTGCCAGCAGTCATAGTGGGGGGGCCTCAGATACGCAGTATTTT. Translation: CASSHSGGASDTQYF.

This clonotype showed up just a few times. The chain joins TRBV7-2 to TRBJ2-5; 7 bases line up with TRBD2. The CDR3 consists of 16 residues. The germline V gene has CDR1 SGHTA and CDR2 FQGNSA. With 5 bases clipped from V and 4 bases from J, the junction kept 13 bases outside the gene matches. The CDR3 bases are TGTGCCAGCAGCCTAGAGGCTAGCGGAGTGGGAGAGACCCAGTACTTC. It is translated as CASSLEASGVGETQYF.

CDR3: CASSLLGQSDTEAFF. The CDR3 coding sequence is TGCGCCAGCAGCCTCCTGGGACAGAGTGACACTGAAGCTTTCTTT. The chain is built from TRBV4-1 and TRBJ1-1, with 7 bases identical to TRBD1. In germline, CDR1 is MGHRA, CDR2 YSYEKL. After removal of 4 bases from V and 3 bases from J, the junction contained 8 bases not matched to a gene. The CDR3 has 15 residues.

This clonotype has only a few counts. V and J are TRBV29-1 and TRBJ1-2; the match to TRBD1 covers 7 bases. V gave up 8 bases and J gave up 7 bases; unmatched junction bases: 10. CDR1 is SQVTM, CDR2 ANQGSEA, per germline. The CDR3 sequence is 12 residues long. The CDR3 bases are TGCAGCACCGAGGGGGCAGGAGCTGGCTACACCTTC. Translating it yields CSTEGAGAGYTF.

This clonotype has just a few counts. The rearrangement joins TRBV18 to TRBJ1-5; a possible D gene is TRBD1 (5 bases). The length of the CDR3 is 16 residues. Trimming took off 2 bases at V and 3 bases at J, with 14 bases between the two ends. The germline V gene has CDR1 KGHSH and CDR2 LQKENI. This CDR3 reads CASSPSGRPINQPQHF. CDR3 sequence (DNA): TGTGCCAGCTCACCATCAGGGCGCCCTATCAATCAGCCCCAGCATTTT.

This chain joins TRBV28 and TRBJ1-5; tentative D call: TRBD1 (6 bases). The V end lost 6 bases, the J end lost 0 bases, and 12 bases lay between the germline ends. Germline assignment: CDR1 MDHEN and CDR2 SYDVKM. The CDR3 has 15 amino acids. CDR3 amino acids: CASSKTGISNQPQHF. DNA for the CDR3: TGTGCCAGCAGCAAGACAGGCATTAGCAATCAGCCCCAGCATTTT.

The chain has TRBV12-3 or TRBV12-4 and TRBJ2-2, with D possibly being TRBD1 (6 bases). This CDR3 is 16 amino acids long. V lost 5 bases and J lost 2, with 15 bases in between. CDR3 protein: CASSPGDILNTGELFF. The CDR3 nucleotides are TGTGCCAGCAGTCCAGGGGACATCCTAAACACCGGGGAGCTGTTTTTT.

This clonotype was recorded at least ten times. J is TRBJ2-5 and V is TRBV6-6; D not resolved. There are 14 residues in the CDR3. Between the trimmed V and J ends, which lost 2 bases and 2 bases, there was a span of 9 bases. In germline, CDR1 is MNHNY, CDR2 SVGAGI (reference sequence). CDR3 sequence reads: CASSYRRLQETQYF. CDR3 DNA sequence: TGTGCCAGCAGTTACAGACGGCTTCAAGAGACCCAGTACTTC.

The chain joins TRBV20-1 to TRBJ1-1; a possible D gene is TRBD1 (6 bases). This CDR3 is 15 amino acids long. Trimming pared 6 bases from V and 2 bases from J, leaving 19 bases between. Germline assignment: CDR1 DFQATT and CDR2 SNEGSKA (reference sequence). Written as DNA, the CDR3 is TGCAGTGCGCCGGCCGGGTCGGGGGCTAACACTGAAGCTTTCTTT. Protein sequence: CSAPAGSGANTEAFF.

CDR3 protein: CASSSPGGLAYEQYF. The CDR3 region has the DNA TGTGCCAGCAGTTCCCCGGGAGGGCTAGCCTACGAGCAGTACTTC. This sequence joins TRBV28 and TRBJ2-4; 8 nucleotides match TRBD2. The better agreement between TRBJ2-7 and the DNA end casts doubt on the J call. Germline V gene sequence: CDR1 MDHEN, CDR2 SYDVKM. The CDR3 consists of 15 residues.

This clonotype was counted between two and nine times. The V and J genes are TRBV25-1 and TRBJ1-1; weak D call: TRBD1 (6 bases). CDR1 MGHDK and CDR2 SYGVNS come from the germline V gene. The CDR3 is 14 amino acids. V gave up 7 bases and J gave up 2 bases, with 14 bases separating them. CDR3 residues: CASTVGGSNTEAFF. CDR3 nucleotide sequence: TGTGCCAGCACCGTGGGGGGCAGTAACACTGAAGCTTTCTTT.

This clonotype was seen ten or more times. V is TRBV7-8 and J is TRBJ2-5, with a tentative D call TRBD1 (6 bases). In germline, CDR1 is SGHVS, CDR2 FQNEAQ. This CDR3 comprises 17 residues. The V end was cut by 4 bases, the J end by 0 bases, with 18 bases between. CDR3 in DNA: TGTGCCAGCAGCTCCTCATTCCAAGGGGACAACCAAGAGACCCAGTACTTC. Amino acid sequence: CASSSSFQGDNQETQYF.

The rearrangement joins TRBV20-1 to TRBJ2-1; 12 bases line up with TRBD2. With V trimmed by 5 bases and J by 13 bases, 6 bases remained unmatched. This CDR3 is 12 amino acids long. The germline gives CDR1 DFQATT, CDR2 SNEGSKA (reference sequence). The CDR3 DNA sequence: TGCAGTGCTCAAGGACTAGCGGGAAGTCAGTTCTTC. Translation: CSAQGLAGSQFF.

The chain joins TRBV5-1 to TRBJ2-1; 8 nucleotides agree with TRBD2. The V gene's germline CDR1 is SGHRS and CDR2 YFSETQ. The ends lost 0 bases at V and 8 bases at J; junction bases unmatched: 7. The CDR3 sequence is 15 residues long. CDR3 loop: CASSLGLLAGYEQFF. DNA for the CDR3: TGCGCCAGCAGCTTGGGCTTATTAGCGGGATATGAGCAGTTCTTC.

In this sample, this clonotype turned up a few times. The V call is TRBV7-3, the J call TRBJ1-5, with D perhaps matching TRBD1 (5 bases). Trimming pared 2 bases from V and 2 bases from J, leaving 10 bases between. This CDR3 comprises 15 residues. CDR1 and CDR2 from the germline V gene are SGHTA and FQGTGA. The CDR3 DNA follows: TGTGCCAGCAGCTTACGCAGGGAGGGCAATCAGCCCCAGCATTTT. Protein sequence: CASSLRREGNQPQHF.

As for this clonotype: Given a much more abundant clone one base away, this may be a read error. The V and J genes are TRBV4-3 and TRBJ2-1; perhaps TRBD1 as D (6 bases). The germline V gene encodes CDR1 LGHNA and CDR2 YSLEER. The CDR3 sequence is 16 residues long. Deletions cut 0 bases from V and 6 bases from J, with 15 bases between. The chain's CDR3 is CASSQDSRDMGNEQFF. In nucleotides, the CDR3 is TGCGCCAGCAGCCAAGATAGCCGGGACATGGGCAATGAGCAGTTCTTC.

This clonotype was seen a few times. The rearrangement links TRBV29-1 to TRBJ1-2; TRBD1 matches at 9 bases. This CDR3 spans 15 amino acids. Germline V gene data show CDR1 as SQVTM and CDR2 as ANQGSEA. V was clipped by 0 bases and J by 5 bases; unmatched bases: 7. CDR3 protein: CSVEDRVGTGYGYTF. The CDR3 DNA is TGCAGCGTTGAAGATAGAGTCGGGACAGGGTATGGCTACACCTTC. Full variable domain (missing parts from reference TRBV29-1 and TRBJ1-2): SAVISQKPSRDICQRGTSLTIQCQVDSQVTMMFWYRQQPGQSLTLIATANQGSEATYESGFVIDKFPISRPNLTFSTLTVSNMSPEDSSIYLCSVEDRVGTGYGYTFGSGTRLTVV.

A few counts support this clonotype. This chain uses TRBV28 with TRBJ2-3; 10 bases align to TRBD2. This CDR3 is built from 15 residues. Germline CDR1 is MDHEN and CDR2 is SYDVKM. With V trimmed by 5 bases and J by 7 bases, 9 bases remained unmatched. CDR3 residues: CASSQRGGGVNTQYF. CDR3 in DNA: TGTGCCAGCAGTCAGCGGGGGGGCGGTGTGAATACGCAGTATTTT.